What follows is one T cell receptor (beta chain) and its context. Primers: 60 Vbeta forward and 13 Jbeta reverse. The method was immunoSEQ multiplex PCR; TCRdb's version includes in-frame clones alone and lacks a portion of them. This table has about 140,000 clones, 60% to 85% appearing once. The V and J ends lost 5 bases and 4 bases, in that order; junction bases with no gene match: 4. Germline CDR1 reads SGHDT; CDR2 reads YYEEEE. The CDR3 extends over 13 amino acids. The sample originates from a study of cytomegalovirus exposure and HLA in healthy donors. Sequencing was carried out using PBMCs. The sequence was obtained from a male donor in good health and CMV-seronegative. The chain is built from TRBV5-6 and TRBJ2-3; 7 bases align to TRBD1. CDR3 amino acids: CASSTTGPDTQYF. As DNA, the CDR3 is TGTGCCAGCAGTACGACAGGGCCAGATACGCAGTATTTT.